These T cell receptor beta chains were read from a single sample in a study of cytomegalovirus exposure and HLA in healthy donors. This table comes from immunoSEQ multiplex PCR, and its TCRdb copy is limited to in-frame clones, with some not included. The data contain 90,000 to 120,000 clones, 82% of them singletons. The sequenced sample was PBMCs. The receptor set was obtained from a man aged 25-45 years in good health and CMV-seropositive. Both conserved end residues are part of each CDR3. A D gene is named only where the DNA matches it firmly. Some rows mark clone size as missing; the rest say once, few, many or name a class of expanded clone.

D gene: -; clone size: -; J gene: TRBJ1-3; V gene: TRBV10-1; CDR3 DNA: TGCGCCAGCAGTGACCGGAGGGACACCATATATTTT; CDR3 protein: CASSDRRDTIYF
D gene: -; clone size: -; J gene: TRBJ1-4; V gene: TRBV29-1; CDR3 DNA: TGCAGCGTTTCACCTGGGGCCGCCACCGAAAAACTGTTTTTT; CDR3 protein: CSVSPGAATEKLFF
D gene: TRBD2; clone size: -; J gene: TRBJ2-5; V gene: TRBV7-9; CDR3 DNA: TGTTCCAGCAGCTCCCCGGGGCGGGGGGAAGAGACCCAGTACTTC; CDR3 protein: CSSSSPGRGEETQYF
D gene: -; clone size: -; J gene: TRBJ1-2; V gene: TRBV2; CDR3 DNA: TGTGCCAGCAGTGAATTGGGGGCGCGGAAAGGCTACACCTTC; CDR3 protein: CASSELGARKGYTF
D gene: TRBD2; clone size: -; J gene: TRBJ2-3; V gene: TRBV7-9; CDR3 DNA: TGTGCCAGCAGCTCTGGGACTAGCGGCACAGATACGCAGTATTTT; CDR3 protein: CASSSGTSGTDTQYF
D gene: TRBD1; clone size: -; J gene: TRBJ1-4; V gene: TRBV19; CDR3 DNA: TGTGCCAGTAGTGTCGACAGGGTTACTAATGAAAAACTGTTTTTT; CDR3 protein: CASSVDRVTNEKLFF
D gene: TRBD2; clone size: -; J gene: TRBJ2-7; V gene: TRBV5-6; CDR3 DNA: TGTGCCAGCAGCTCGTATGGGACCGGGGGGGGAGGAGAGCAGTACTTC; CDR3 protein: CASSSYGTGGGGEQYF
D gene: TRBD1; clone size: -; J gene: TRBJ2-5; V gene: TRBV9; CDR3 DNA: TGTGCCAGCAGCGCATCTCAGGGGGCCAGAGGGGAGACCCAGTACTTC; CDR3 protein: CASSASQGARGETQYF
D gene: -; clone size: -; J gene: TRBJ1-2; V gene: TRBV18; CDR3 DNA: TGTGCCAGCTCACCCCCAGGGAGGGATAAAAACTATGGCTACACCTTC; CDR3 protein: CASSPPGRDKNYGYTF
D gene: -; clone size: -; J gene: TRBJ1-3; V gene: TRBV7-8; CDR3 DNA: TGTGCCAGCAGCCCCCGGGAGGGACTCTCTGGAAACACCATATATTTT; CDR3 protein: CASSPREGLSGNTIYF
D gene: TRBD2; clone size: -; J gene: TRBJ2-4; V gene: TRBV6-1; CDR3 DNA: TGTGCCAGCAGTGAACGAGACGGGGGGGCTGGGAAGAAAAACAGTCAGTACTTC; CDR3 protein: CASSERDGGAGKKNSQYF
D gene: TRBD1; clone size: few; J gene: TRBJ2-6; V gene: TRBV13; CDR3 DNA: TGTGCCAGCAGCTTTATCCTACAGGGGACTGGGGCCAACGTCCTGACTTTC; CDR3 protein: CASSFILQGTGANVLTF
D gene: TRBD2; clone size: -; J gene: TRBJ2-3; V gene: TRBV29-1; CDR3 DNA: TGCAGCGGTAGCGGGGGGGCAGATACGCAGTATTTT; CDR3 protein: CSGSGGADTQYF
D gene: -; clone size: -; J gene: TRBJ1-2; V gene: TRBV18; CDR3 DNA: TGTGCCAGCTCACCACCGGACAGTCGCTATGGCTACACCTTC; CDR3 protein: CASSPPDSRYGYTF
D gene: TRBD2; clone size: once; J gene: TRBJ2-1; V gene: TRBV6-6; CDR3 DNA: TGTGCCAGCAGCCCCAGTAGCGGGGGGGTGAATGAGCAGTTCTTC; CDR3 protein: CASSPSSGGVNEQFF
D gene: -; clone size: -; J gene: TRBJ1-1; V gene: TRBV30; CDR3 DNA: TGTGCCTGGAGCTTAGCTGAAGCTTTCTTT; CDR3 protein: CAWSLAEAFF
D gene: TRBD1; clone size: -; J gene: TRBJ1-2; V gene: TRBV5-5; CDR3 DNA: TGTGCCAGCACCCCACCCACCGGGACAGGGGGGGGCTACACCTTC; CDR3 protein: CASTPPTGTGGGYTF
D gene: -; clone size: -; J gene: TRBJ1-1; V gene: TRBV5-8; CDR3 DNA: TGTGCCAGCAGCTTGGTCGGTTTAAACACTGAAGCTTTCTTT; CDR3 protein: CASSLVGLNTEAFF
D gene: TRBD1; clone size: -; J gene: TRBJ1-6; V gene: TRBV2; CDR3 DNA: TGTGCCAGCAATCCGGGACAGAGTTCACCCCTCCACTTT; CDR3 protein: CASNPGQSSPLHF
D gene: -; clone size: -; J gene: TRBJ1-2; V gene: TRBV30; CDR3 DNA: TGTGCCTGGAGCGTTTACCCAGCTAACTATGGCTACACCTTC; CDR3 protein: CAWSVYPANYGYTF
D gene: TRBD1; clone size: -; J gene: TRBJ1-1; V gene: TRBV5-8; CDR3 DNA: TGTGCCAGCAGCCAGGCAGGGGGATTTTATACTGAAGCTTTCTTT; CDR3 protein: CASSQAGGFYTEAFF
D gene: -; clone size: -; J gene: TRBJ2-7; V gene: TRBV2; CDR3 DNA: TGTGCCAGCAGTGACAGCTACGAGCAGTACTTC; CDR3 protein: CASSDSYEQYF
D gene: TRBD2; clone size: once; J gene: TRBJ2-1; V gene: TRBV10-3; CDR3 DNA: TGTGCCATCAGGAGACTAGCGGAACGGGATGAGCAGTTCTTC; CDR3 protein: CAIRRLAERDEQFF
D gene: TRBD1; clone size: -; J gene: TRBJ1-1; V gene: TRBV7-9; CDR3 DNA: TGTGCCAGCAGCCAAGGACAGGGCCTGGTGAACACTGGAGCTTTCTTT; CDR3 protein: CASSQGQGLVNTGAFF
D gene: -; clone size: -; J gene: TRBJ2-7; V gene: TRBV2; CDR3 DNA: TGTGCCAGCAGCCCCCCGGCTACAGGGACCGAGCAGTACTTC; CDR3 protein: CASSPPATGTEQYF
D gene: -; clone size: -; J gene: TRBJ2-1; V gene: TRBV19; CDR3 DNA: TGTGCCAGTAGGCCGAGACAGGAGAACAATGAGCAGTTCTTC; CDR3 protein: CASRPRQENNEQFF
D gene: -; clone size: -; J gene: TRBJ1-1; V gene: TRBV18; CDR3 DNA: TGTGCCAGCTCAGGGGGGGTGAACACTGAAGCTTTCTTT; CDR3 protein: CASSGGVNTEAFF
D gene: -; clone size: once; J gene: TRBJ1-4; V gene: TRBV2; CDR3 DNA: TGTGCCAGCAGCGGAGGGGTAGGTGAAAAACTGTTTTTT; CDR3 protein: CASSGGVGEKLFF
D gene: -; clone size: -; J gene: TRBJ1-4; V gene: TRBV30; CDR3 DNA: TGTGCCTGGTCAGGGGCGGATGAAAAACTGTTTTTT; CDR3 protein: CAWSGADEKLFF